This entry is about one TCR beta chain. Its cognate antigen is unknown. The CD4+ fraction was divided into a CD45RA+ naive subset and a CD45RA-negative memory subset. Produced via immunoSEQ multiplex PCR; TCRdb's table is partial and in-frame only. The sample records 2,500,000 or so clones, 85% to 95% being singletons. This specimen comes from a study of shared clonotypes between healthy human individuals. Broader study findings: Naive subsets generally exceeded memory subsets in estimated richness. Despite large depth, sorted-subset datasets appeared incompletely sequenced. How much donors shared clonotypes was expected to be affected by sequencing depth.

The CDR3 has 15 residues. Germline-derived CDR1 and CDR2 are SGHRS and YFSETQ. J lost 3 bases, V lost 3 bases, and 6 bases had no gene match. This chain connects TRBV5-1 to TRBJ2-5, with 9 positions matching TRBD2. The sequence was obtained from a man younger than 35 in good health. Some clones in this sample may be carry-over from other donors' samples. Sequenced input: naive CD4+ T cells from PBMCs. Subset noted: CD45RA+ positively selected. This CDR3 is CASSYLSSGEETQYF. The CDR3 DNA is TGCGCCAGCAGCTACCTTTCTAGCGGGGAAGAGACCCAGTACTTC.